Listed here are 32 T cell receptor beta chains from one sample, sequenced in a study of blood T cell repertoires in COVID-19. Using immunoSEQ multiplex PCR, the repertoire was profiled, and TCRdb retains in-frame clones only, with some absent. There are under 350,000 clones in the sample; 85% occur only once, and about 7% lies in the top ten. The source material was peripheral blood. The receptors shown here come from a human donor in a cohort sampled during active COVID-19.

The chain is built from TRBV10-2 and TRBJ2-7, with D possibly being TRBD1 (6 bases). The CDR3 has 13 residues. Trimming cost V 7 bases and J 6 bases, with 16 bases left between them. Germline CDR1 is WSHSY and CDR2 is SAAADI. For the CDR3, the DNA is TGCGCCAGCACGGGACACTTTCTCGGCGAGCAGTACTTC. Its translation is CASTGHFLGEQYF.

The CDR3 here is CATRGGLDRGIEPQHF. CDR3 nucleotide sequence: TGTGCCACTCGCGGAGGGCTAGACAGGGGGATTGAGCCCCAGCATTTT. The chain combines TRBV19 with TRBJ1-5, with 9 nucleotides matching TRBD1. The CDR3 consists of 16 residues. Trimming cost V 10 bases and J 8 bases; bases outside gene matches: 18. Germline V lookup: CDR1 LNHDA, CDR2 SQIVND (reference sequence).

The chain carries TRBV3-1 (or the pseudogene TRBV3-2) and TRBJ2-1; maybe TRBD1 (6 bases). The CDR3 contains 17 residues. Germline lookup yields CDR1 LGHDT and CDR2 YNNKEL (reference sequence). Trimming removed 4 bases at V and 4 bases at J, with 20 bases between. The CDR3 protein is CASSRSPQGNQYNEQFF. CDR3 bases: TGTGCCAGCAGCCGGTCCCCACAGGGAAACCAATACAATGAGCAGTTCTTC.

This clone has only a few counts. This chain connects TRBV18 to TRBJ1-1; 9 bases agree with TRBD1. V shed 4 bases and J 6 bases; nucleotides not matched to a gene: 3. Germline V gene data show CDR1 as KGHSH and CDR2 as LQKENI. CDR3 length equals 13 residues. CDR3 protein: CASSQDRGSEAFF. The CDR3 nucleotides are TGTGCCAGCTCACAGGACAGGGGTTCTGAAGCTTTCTTT.

The chain uses TRBV10-3 and TRBJ2-2; possibly TRBD2 for D (5 bases). The germline gives CDR1 ENHRY, CDR2 SYGVKD. V gave up 0 bases and J gave up 5 bases, with 7 bases separating them. The CDR3 totals 14 residues. The CDR3 region has the DNA TGTGCCATCAGTGAGTCGGGAGAGACCGGGGAGCTGTTTTTT. This translates into CAISESGETGELFF.

In this sample, this clone turned up once. The genes are TRBV29-1 and TRBJ1-2, with D maybe TRBD1 (5 bases). Looked up from germline, CDR1 is SQVTM and CDR2 is ANQGSEA. This CDR3 spans 13 amino acids. V lost 4 bases to trimming and J lost 6 bases, with 15 bases between them. CDR3 protein: CSVGGLVADGYTF. In DNA, the CDR3 is TGCAGCGTTGGGGGCTTGGTGGCGGATGGCTACACCTTC.

This sequence joins TRBV24-1 and TRBJ2-3, with a tentative D call TRBD2 (6 bases). The V gene's germline CDR1 is KGHDR and CDR2 SFDVKD. This CDR3 region has 13 residues. V lost 4 bases and J lost 7, with 11 bases in between. CDR3 in amino acids: CATSESGLYTQYF. In nucleotides, the CDR3 is TGTGCCACCAGTGAAAGCGGGCTATATACGCAGTATTTT.

The chain uses TRBV6-5 and TRBJ1-1; D gene unclear. The CDR3 sequence is 13 residues long. Germline CDR1 reads MNHEY; CDR2 reads SVGAGI. Trimming shortened V by 8 bases and J by 1 base, and 11 bases separated the two germline ends. The CDR3 protein is CASREGPNTEAFF. In nucleotides, the CDR3 is TGTGCCAGCCGGGAGGGCCCGAACACTGAAGCTTTCTTT.

This clone was observed many times. V gene TRBV2 combines with J gene TRBJ1-6; TRBD1 is a possible D gene (5 bases). V lost 6 bases, J lost 11 bases, and 14 bases lay in between. CDR1 SNHLY and CDR2 FYNNEI come from the germline V gene. This CDR3 region has 13 residues. The chain's CDR3 is CASRGQGGTPLHF. CDR3 bases: TGTGCCAGCAGGGGGCAGGGCGGAACACCCCTCCACTTT.

J is TRBJ1-5 and V is TRBV24-1, with a possible D match to TRBD1 (6 bases). V lost 9 bases and J 1 base, leaving 6 bases between the germline ends. Germline assignment: CDR1 KGHDR and CDR2 SFDVKD. This CDR3 region has 12 residues. CDR3 residues: CATQGSNQPQHF. The DNA for the CDR3 is TGTGCCACCCAGGGGAGCAATCAGCCCCAGCATTTT.

This chain connects TRBV5-1 to TRBJ2-7; 7 bases agree with TRBD2. The germline CDR1 and CDR2 sequences are SGHRS and YFSETQ. J was trimmed by 4 bases and V by 6 bases; bases with no gene match: 10. The CDR3 runs 14 residues. CDR3 amino acids: CASTLGGAQYEQYF. The CDR3 DNA reads as TGCGCCAGCACCCTGGGAGGGGCGCAGTACGAGCAGTACTTC.

This chain joins TRBV5-1 and TRBJ2-3; D uncertain. The CDR3 loop spans 14 amino acids. CDR1 and CDR2 from the germline V gene are SGHRS and YFSETQ. Deletions cut 4 bases from V and 0 bases from J, with 9 bases between. This CDR3 reads CASSPPLSTDTQYF. The CDR3 DNA reads TGCGCCAGCAGCCCCCCGTTGAGCACAGATACGCAGTATTTT.

The chain combines TRBV7-2 with TRBJ2-1; a weak D match, TRBD2 (6 bases). V lost 10 bases and J lost 5, with 15 bases in between. The CDR3 extends over 13 amino acids. Germline values: CDR1 SGHTA, CDR2 FQGNSA. The CDR3 DNA is TGTGCCACCGAGCCGGGACTTAACAATGAGCAGTTCTTC. Translated: CATEPGLNNEQFF. Supplemented by reference TRBV7-2 and TRBJ2-1, the full variable domain reads GAGVSQSPSNKVTEKGKDVELRCDPISGHTALYWYRQSLGQGLEFLIYFQGNSAPDKSGLPSDRFSAERTGGSVSTLTIQRTQQEDSAVYLCATEPGLNNEQFFGPGTRLTVL.

This chain links TRBV4-2 with TRBJ1-2; D is undetermined. CDR3 length: 15 amino acids. Deletions cut 1 base from V and 6 bases from J, with 15 bases between. Looked up from germline, CDR1 is LGHNA and CDR2 is YNFKEQ. The DNA for the CDR3 is TGTGCCAGCAGCCAAGCCGGGGAATCCGTGAATGGCTACACCTTC. Translated: CASSQAGESVNGYTF.

The chain is built from TRBV6-5 and TRBJ2-7, with 7 nucleotides matching TRBD1. This CDR3 contains 15 residues. Germline assignment: CDR1 MNHEY and CDR2 SVGAGI. The trim removed 5 bases at V and 2 bases at J, leaving 9 bases unmatched. The CDR3 spells CASSRLKGAAYEQYF. In nucleotides, the CDR3 is TGTGCCAGCAGTCGGCTCAAGGGGGCCGCCTACGAGCAGTACTTC.

The chain carries TRBV19 and TRBJ2-5; 7 positions match TRBD1. The CDR3 runs to 14 residues. From germline, CDR1 is LNHDA and CDR2 SQIVND (reference sequence). V was pared by 6 bases and J by 1 base, with 5 bases of the junction left unmatched. Here the CDR3 reads CASSPQGLQETQYF. The CDR3 coding sequence is TGTGCCAGTAGCCCACAGGGGCTCCAAGAGACCCAGTACTTC.

The chain has TRBV29-1 and TRBJ1-2; perhaps TRBD1 as D (5 bases). The V end lost 4 bases, the J end lost 1 base, and 13 bases lay between the germline ends. The V gene's germline CDR1 is SQVTM and CDR2 ANQGSEA. This CDR3 is 14 amino acids long. The CDR3 DNA reads TGCAGCGTTGGCCCGTGGGGGGTTAACTATGGCTACACCTTC. Protein sequence: CSVGPWGVNYGYTF.

Concerning this clone: The junction does not match germline at one end; this may be a read error. The chain is built from TRBV10-3 and TRBJ2-7; TRBD2 is a possible D gene (6 bases). This CDR3 is built from 14 residues. Germline CDR1 ENHRY, CDR2 SYGVKD. CDR3 DNA sequence: TGTGCCAGCAGTGGCGGGGCAGGGATTTACGAGCAGTACTTC. Translating gives CASSGGAGIYEQYF.

The CDR3 reads CASSAQGASRGYTF. The CDR3 nucleotides read TGTGCCAGCTCTGCACAGGGGGCCTCTAGGGGCTACACCTTC. The rearrangement uses TRBV18 and TRBJ1-2; 9 bases map to TRBD1. V lost 6 bases to trimming and J lost 8 bases; unmatched junction nucleotides: 10. This CDR3 is 14 amino acids long. Germline V CDR1 and CDR2: KGHSH, LQKENI.

The CDR3 nucleotides are TGTGCCAGCAGCGCCCAGATTTTAAACACCATATATTTT. It translates to CASSAQILNTIYF. V is TRBV7-9 and J is TRBJ1-3; D is uncertain. CDR1 is SEHNR and CDR2 is FQNEAQ in the germline V gene (reference sequence). CDR3 size: 13 residues. Trimming pared 5 bases from V and 6 bases from J, leaving 11 bases between.

This clone came up once. The gene calls are TRBV7-9 and TRBJ1-3; no clear D. This CDR3 has 13 amino acids. Germline assignment: CDR1 SEHNR and CDR2 FQNEAQ (reference sequence). Trimming took off 1 base at V and 8 bases at J, with 9 bases between the two ends. In nucleotides, the CDR3 is TGTGCCAGCAGCTTAGTTACACAAGACACCATATATTTT. Its translation is CASSLVTQDTIYF.

CDR3 in amino acids: CASSSLGATGGSGNTIYF. CDR3 DNA: TGTGCCAGCAGTTCGTTGGGCGCTACAGGGGGCTCTGGAAACACCATATATTTT. This chain links TRBV27 with TRBJ1-3, with 8 bases lining up with TRBD1. The CDR3 loop spans 18 amino acids. With V trimmed by 4 bases and J by 0 bases, 11 bases remained unmatched. Germline CDR1 MNHEY, CDR2 SMNVEV (reference sequence).

There are a few counts of this clone. The rearrangement links TRBV30 to TRBJ1-5, with 7 bases fitting TRBD1. After removal of 2 bases from V and 2 bases from J, the junction contained 6 bases not matched to a gene. Per the germline V gene, CDR1 is GTSNPN and CDR2 is SVGIG (reference sequence). This CDR3 has 15 amino acids. This CDR3 is CAWSRGQPGNQPQHF. CDR3 coding DNA: TGTGCCTGGAGTCGGGGACAGCCCGGCAATCAGCCCCAGCATTTT. Together with reference TRBV30 and TRBJ1-5, the CDR3 gives the full variable domain: SQTIHQWPATLVQPVGSPLSLECTVEGTSNPNLYWYRQAAGRGLQLLFYSVGIGQISSEVPQNLSASRPQDRQFILSSKKLLLSDSGFYLCAWSRGQPGNQPQHFGDGTRLSIL.

V gene TRBV6-6 combines with J gene TRBJ1-2; D might be TRBD1 (5 bases). Germline assignment: CDR1 MNHNY and CDR2 SVGAGI (reference sequence). The CDR3 extends over 13 amino acids. V shed 5 bases and J shed 3 bases, with 10 bases lying between them. In nucleotides, the CDR3 is TGTGCCAGCAGTCAAGGGGTCGACTATGGCTACACCTTC. It specifies CASSQGVDYGYTF.

The chain uses TRBV12-3 or TRBV12-4 and TRBJ1-2; a possible D gene is TRBD1 (5 bases). CDR3 length: 12 residues. Trimming took 7 bases from V and 8 from J, leaving 14 bases between them. CDR3 sequence: CASKIREGGYTF. The CDR3 region has the DNA TGTGCCAGCAAGATCAGGGAGGGGGGCTACACCTTC.

This clone was detected once. The chain carries TRBV15 and TRBJ1-1; D is possibly TRBD1 (6 bases). Trimming removed 0 bases from V and 2 bases from J, with 10 bases in between. The CDR3 spans 15 residues. Germline V gene lookup returns CDR1 LNHNV and CDR2 YYDKDF (reference sequence). In nucleotides, the CDR3 is TGTGCCACCAGCAGAGACGGGACAAAAAACACTGAAGCTTTCTTT. Protein: CATSRDGTKNTEAFF.

This chain links TRBV10-1 with TRBJ1-2; D is unclear. With 0 bases removed from V and 4 bases from J, the gap between germline ends came to 3 bases. Per germline, CDR1 WNHNN and CDR2 SYGVQD (reference sequence). The CDR3 is 12 residues long. The CDR3 nucleotides read TGCGCCAGCAGTGAGTCCTTCTATGGCTACACCTTC. This sequence encodes CASSESFYGYTF.

The table lists this clone with a count of one. This rearrangement joins TRBV5-6 to TRBJ2-4; no definite D call. This CDR3 is 12 amino acids long. In germline, CDR1 is SGHDT, CDR2 YYEEEE. V lost 4 bases to trimming and J lost 11 bases, with 13 bases between them. The CDR3 sequence is CASSHTENVQYF. The CDR3 nucleotides are TGTGCCAGCAGCCATACAGAAAATGTTCAGTACTTC.

The chain couples TRBV11-1 to TRBJ1-2, with TRBD1 matching 7 bases. The germline V gene has CDR1 SGHAT and CDR2 FQDESV (reference sequence). The CDR3 spans 16 residues. V dropped 3 bases and J dropped 8; count of bases not matched to a gene: 15. Written as DNA, the CDR3 is TGTGCCAGCAGCTTCTCTAGTTCGGATGACAGGGCCGGCTACACCTTC. It specifies CASSFSSSDDRAGYTF. The full variable domain, with the rest looked up from reference TRBV11-1 and TRBJ1-2, is EAEVAQSPRYKITEKSQAVAFWCDPISGHATLYWYRQILGQGPELLVQFQDESVVDDSQLPKDRFSAERLKGVDSTLKIQPAELGDSAMYLCASSFSSSDDRAGYTFGSGTRLTVV.

The chain uses TRBV12-3 or TRBV12-4 and TRBJ2-7, with D unclear. This CDR3 comprises 13 residues. Trimming removed 1 base at V and 1 base at J, with 5 bases between. CDR3 DNA sequence: TGTGCCAGCAGTTTAGGCAGATCCTACGAGCAGTACTTC. Residues: CASSLGRSYEQYF.

The rearrangement uses TRBV5-1 and TRBJ2-2; TRBD2 matches 10 bases. CDR1 is SGHRS and CDR2 is YFSETQ in the germline V gene. V shed 0 bases and J 5 bases; nucleotides not matched to a gene: 4. This CDR3 comprises 16 residues. CDR3 DNA sequence: TGCGCCAGCAGCTTGGGGACTAGCGGAGTGACCGGGGAGCTGTTTTTT. Its translation: CASSLGTSGVTGELFF.

The chain couples TRBV19 to TRBJ1-1; a weak D match, TRBD1 (5 bases). Germline V gene lookup returns CDR1 LNHDA and CDR2 SQIVND (reference sequence). The V end lost 7 bases, the J end lost 4 bases, and 16 bases lay between the germline ends. The CDR3 contains 14 residues. CDR3 protein: CASTPTSGGTEAFF. The CDR3 DNA reads TGTGCCAGTACCCCGACCTCCGGGGGCACTGAAGCTTTCTTT.